A single sample is the source of the 13 T cell receptor beta chains below, sequenced in a study of blood T cell repertoires in COVID-19. Generated by immunoSEQ multiplex PCR, the TCRdb table keeps only in-frame clones and is missing some. The profile shows 100,000 to 150,000 clones, approximately 86% of them singletons. The specimen sequenced was PBMCs or T cells enriched from blood (not recorded which). The receptor source for this set is a woman between 45 and 60 years old who had recovered from COVID-19.

V and J are TRBV29-1 and TRBJ2-3; TRBD1 might be the D (6 bases). The germline V and J ends were trimmed by 7 bases and 3 bases, with 14 bases remaining between them. Germline assignment: CDR1 SQVTM and CDR2 ANQGSEA. The CDR3 length is 13 residues. CDR3 DNA: TGCAGCGAGAGGACAGCTCCGACAGATACGCAGTATTTT. This translates into CSERTAPTDTQYF.

J is TRBJ1-2 and V is TRBV6-5, with D maybe TRBD1 (5 bases). Germline CDR1 reads MNHEY; CDR2 reads SVGAGI. V lost 7 bases, J lost 4 bases, and 10 bases lay in between. The CDR3 is 12 residues long. The CDR3 region is CASNPGPYGYTF. CDR3 nucleotides: TGTGCCAGCAACCCAGGGCCCTATGGCTACACCTTC.

This rearrangement joins TRBV30 to TRBJ2-7; TRBD2 matches 8 bases. This CDR3 spans 16 amino acids. V lost 7 bases to trimming and J lost 1 base; unmatched junction nucleotides: 15. The germline CDR1 and CDR2 sequences are GTSNPN and SVGIG (reference sequence). This CDR3 is CAYTKPGRGDSYEQYF. DNA for the CDR3: TGTGCCTACACCAAGCCCGGGAGGGGGGATTCCTACGAGCAGTACTTC.

The CDR3: CASSLNRNTEAFF. As DNA, the CDR3 is TGTGCCAGCAGCTTAAACAGGAACACTGAAGCTTTCTTT. The rearrangement links TRBV7-9 to TRBJ1-1; no clear D. Deletions cut 2 bases from V and 1 base from J, with 5 bases between. Germline CDR1 is SEHNR and CDR2 is FQNEAQ (reference sequence). The CDR3 extends over 13 amino acids.

The chain employs TRBV19 and TRBJ2-7, with D maybe TRBD2 (7 bases). This CDR3 region has 13 residues. Trimming stripped 4 bases from V and 3 bases from J, with 10 bases between. Germline CDR1 and CDR2: LNHDA and SQIVND (reference sequence). The CDR3 sequence is CASSKGGGYEQYF. CDR3 DNA sequence: TGTGCCAGTAGTAAGGGAGGGGGCTACGAGCAGTACTTC.

This clone was detected only once. This chain connects TRBV6-2 or TRBV6-3 to TRBJ2-3, with 11 bases that match TRBD2. CDR3 length: 19 residues. Germline CDR1 reads MNHEY; CDR2 reads SVGEGT. V was pared by 0 bases and J by 4 bases, with 12 bases of the junction left unmatched. CDR3 coding DNA: TGTGCCAGCAGTTACTCGCTACCCACGACTAGCGGGGAAGCAGATACGCAGTATTTT. Translated: CASSYSLPTTSGEADTQYF.

This chain uses TRBV24-1 with TRBJ2-2; D call uncertain. Trimming shortened V by 3 bases and J by 7 bases, and 11 bases separated the two germline ends. Per germline, CDR1 KGHDR and CDR2 SFDVKD. The CDR3 length is 14 residues. This CDR3 reads CATSDMSVSGELFF. CDR3 coding DNA: TGTGCCACCAGTGATATGAGCGTGAGCGGGGAGCTGTTTTTT.

This chain joins TRBV7-2 and TRBJ2-3, with 11 nucleotides matching TRBD2. The CDR3 is 16 residues long. The trim removed 4 bases at V and 0 bases at J, leaving 3 bases unmatched. Germline CDR1 reads SGHTA; CDR2 reads FQGNSA. The CDR3 region is CASSSGLAASTDTQYF. CDR3 bases: TGTGCCAGCAGCTCGGGACTAGCGGCTAGCACAGATACGCAGTATTTT.

This chain links TRBV27 with TRBJ1-2; tentative D call: TRBD1 (5 bases). V lost 6 bases, J lost 2 bases, and 10 bases lay in between. This CDR3 region has 13 residues. The germline V gene has CDR1 MNHEY and CDR2 SMNVEV (reference sequence). Here the CDR3 reads CASSLSGNYGYTF. CDR3 sequence (DNA): TGTGCCAGCAGCCTCTCAGGGAACTATGGCTACACCTTC.

This chain links TRBV5-1 with TRBJ1-2, with 9 bases matching TRBD1. The CDR3 consists of 14 residues. Looked up from germline, CDR1 is SGHRS and CDR2 is YFSETQ. V was pared by 6 bases and J by 7 bases, with 10 bases of the junction left unmatched. The CDR3 DNA reads as TGCGCCAGCAAGGTATGGACAGGGGAAGCTGGCTACACCTTC. Its protein product is CASKVWTGEAGYTF.

The chain recombines TRBV12-5 with TRBJ2-2; 8 bases line up with TRBD2. The V gene's germline CDR1 is LGHNT and CDR2 FRNRAP. The CDR3 totals 14 residues. V lost 6 bases and J lost 4; bases outside the gene matches: 4. The CDR3 region is CASGIAGLTGELFF. The CDR3 DNA sequence: TGTGCTAGTGGGATAGCGGGACTCACCGGGGAGCTGTTTTTT.

The chain carries TRBV2 and TRBJ2-7; TRBD1 matches 10 bases. V shed 7 bases and J 3 bases; nucleotides not matched to a gene: 6. CDR3 length: 14 residues. Germline values: CDR1 SNHLY, CDR2 FYNNEI. CDR3 DNA sequence: TGTGCCAGCACCTATCGGACAGGGGGCTACGAGCAGTACTTC. Protein sequence: CASTYRTGGYEQYF.

V and J are TRBV4-3 and TRBJ1-2, with D unresolved. This CDR3 comprises 13 residues. The germline V and J ends were trimmed by 0 bases and 8 bases, with 10 bases remaining between them. Germline values: CDR1 LGHNA, CDR2 YSLEER. CDR3 bases: TGCGCCAGCAGCCAAGATCCAGCGAGGGGCTACACCTTC. Translation: CASSQDPARGYTF.